This TCR beta chain was sequenced during a study of blood T cell repertoires in COVID-19. As for the study in general: Samples came from the United States, Italy and Spain, spanning acute and convalescent COVID-19. Sample material is recorded as cDNA or gDNA derived from T cells, B-cell-depleted T cells, or PBMCs.

J was trimmed by 4 bases and V by 4 bases; bases with no gene match: 10. Germline V gene data show CDR1 as MNHEY and CDR2 as SVGAGI. The CDR3 sequence is 15 residues long. How the authors handled the data: Counts of nucleated cells, estimated from reference gene primer amplification, were obtained. Clones were sequenced by immunoSEQ multiplex PCR, and TCRdb holds only the in-frame ones, with some missing. The DNA gave D and trimming, while V, J and clone size come from that table. The sample has about 160,000 clones; about three quarters are singletons. This chain connects TRBV6-5 to TRBJ2-7; 7 nucleotides match TRBD2. The origin of this receptor is a man between 65 and 85 years old with acute or convalescent COVID-19. The sample was peripheral blood. This chain's CDR3 is CASSSTRTRIYEQYF. In nucleotides, the CDR3 is TGTGCCAGCAGTTCGACTCGGACTAGAATTTACGAGCAGTACTTC.